This T cell receptor (beta chain) comes out of a study of blood T cell repertoires in COVID-19. Study context: Samples taken during acute and convalescent COVID-19 were collected in the United States, Italy and Spain.

Per the authors' pipeline: Nucleated cell counts were estimated from reference gene primer amplification. Sequencing was performed with immunoSEQ multiplex PCR; in TCRdb, only in-frame clones are kept and a portion is missing. D and trimming were read from the DNA, whereas the V and J calls and clone size are those reported in that table. The sample carries 81,000 or so clones, about 82% recorded once. After removal of 4 bases from V and 6 bases from J, the junction contained 8 bases not matched to a gene. From germline, CDR1 is SGHVS and CDR2 FQNEAQ. The CDR3 consists of 15 residues. The TCR originated in a man in his fifties or sixties with COVID-19, enrolled during active disease. The sequencing input was peripheral blood. The chain employs TRBV7-8 and TRBJ2-7, with 11 bases fitting TRBD2. The CDR3 region has the DNA TGTGCCAGCAGCTCTCAACTAGCGGGAGTATCCGAGCAGTACTTC. Translating it yields CASSSQLAGVSEQYF.